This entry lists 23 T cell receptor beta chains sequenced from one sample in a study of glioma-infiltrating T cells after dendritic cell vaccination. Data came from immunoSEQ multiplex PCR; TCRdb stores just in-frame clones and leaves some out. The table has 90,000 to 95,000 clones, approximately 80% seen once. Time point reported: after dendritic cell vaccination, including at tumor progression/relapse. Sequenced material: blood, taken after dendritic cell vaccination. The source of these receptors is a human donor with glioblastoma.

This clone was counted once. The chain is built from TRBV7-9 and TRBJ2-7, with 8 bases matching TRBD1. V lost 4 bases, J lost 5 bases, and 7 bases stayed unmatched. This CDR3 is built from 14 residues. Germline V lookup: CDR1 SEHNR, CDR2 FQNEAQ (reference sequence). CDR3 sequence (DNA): TGTGCCAGCAGCTCGGGACAGGAATGGGACGAGCAGTACTTC. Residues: CASSSGQEWDEQYF. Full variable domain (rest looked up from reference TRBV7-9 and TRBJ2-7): DTGVSQNPRHKITKRGQNVTFRCDPISEHNRLYWYRQTLGQGPEFLTYFQNEAQLEKSRLLSDRFSAERPKGSFSTLEIQRTEQGDSAMYLCASSSGQEWDEQYFGPGTRLTVT.

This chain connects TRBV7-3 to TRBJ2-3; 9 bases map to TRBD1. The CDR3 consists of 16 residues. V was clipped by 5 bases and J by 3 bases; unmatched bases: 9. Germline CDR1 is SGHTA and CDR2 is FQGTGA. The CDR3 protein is CASSPSTGGGTDTQYF. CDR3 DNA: TGTGCCAGCAGCCCCTCGACAGGGGGGGGGACAGATACGCAGTATTTT.

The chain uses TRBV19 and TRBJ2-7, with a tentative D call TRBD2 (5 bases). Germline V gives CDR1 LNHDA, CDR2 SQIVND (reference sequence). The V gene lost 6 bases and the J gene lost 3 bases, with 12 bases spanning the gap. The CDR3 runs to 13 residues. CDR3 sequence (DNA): TGTGCCAGTAGCGGGATTAACCTCTACGAGCAGTACTTC. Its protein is CASSGINLYEQYF.

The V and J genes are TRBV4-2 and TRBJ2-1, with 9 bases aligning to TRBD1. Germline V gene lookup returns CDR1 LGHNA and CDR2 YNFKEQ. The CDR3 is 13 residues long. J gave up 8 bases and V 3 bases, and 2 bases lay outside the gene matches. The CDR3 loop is CASSHRTGDEQFF. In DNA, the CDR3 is TGTGCCAGCAGCCATCGGACAGGGGATGAGCAGTTCTTC.

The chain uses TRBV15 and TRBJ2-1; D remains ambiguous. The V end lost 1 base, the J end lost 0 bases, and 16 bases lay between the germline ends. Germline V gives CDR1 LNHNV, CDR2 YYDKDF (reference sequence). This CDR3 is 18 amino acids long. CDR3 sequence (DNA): TGTGCCACCAGCAGAGGAACCGACTTACCATACTCCTACAATGAGCAGTTCTTC. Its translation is CATSRGTDLPYSYNEQFF. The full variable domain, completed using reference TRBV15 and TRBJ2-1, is DAMVIQNPRYQVTQFGKPVTLSCSQTLNHNVMYWYQQKSSQAPKLLFHYYDKDFNNEADTPDNFQSRRPNTSFCFLDIRSPGLGDTAMYLCATSRGTDLPYSYNEQFFGPGTRLTVL.

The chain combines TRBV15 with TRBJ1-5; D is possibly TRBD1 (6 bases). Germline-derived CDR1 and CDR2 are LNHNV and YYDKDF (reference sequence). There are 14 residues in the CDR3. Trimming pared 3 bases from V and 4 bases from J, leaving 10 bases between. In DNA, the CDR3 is TGTGCCACCAGCAGCCGGACAGATAATCAGCCCCAGCATTTT. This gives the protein CATSSRTDNQPQHF.

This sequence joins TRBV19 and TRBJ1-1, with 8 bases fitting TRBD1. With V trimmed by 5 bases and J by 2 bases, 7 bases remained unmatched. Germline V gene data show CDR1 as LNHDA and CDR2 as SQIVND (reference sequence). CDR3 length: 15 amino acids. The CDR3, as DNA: TGTGCCAGTAGTGGCCCAGGACAGGGAAACACTGAAGCTTTCTTT. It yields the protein CASSGPGQGNTEAFF.

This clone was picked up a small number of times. The CDR3 nucleotides read TGTGCCACTACGGGAGGAGGGCTCGTAACTGAAGCTTTCTTT. This translates into CATTGGGLVTEAFF. This sequence joins TRBV19 and TRBJ1-1; D not certain. Per germline, CDR1 LNHDA and CDR2 SQIVND (reference sequence). Trimming cost V 10 bases and J 5 bases, with 20 bases left between them. The CDR3 is made up of 14 amino acids.

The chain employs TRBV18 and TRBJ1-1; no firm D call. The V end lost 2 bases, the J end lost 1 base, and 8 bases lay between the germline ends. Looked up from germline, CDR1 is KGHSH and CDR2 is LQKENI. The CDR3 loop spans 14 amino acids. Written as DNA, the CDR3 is TGTGCCAGCTCACCAACAGCCACGAACACTGAAGCTTTCTTT. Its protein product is CASSPTATNTEAFF.

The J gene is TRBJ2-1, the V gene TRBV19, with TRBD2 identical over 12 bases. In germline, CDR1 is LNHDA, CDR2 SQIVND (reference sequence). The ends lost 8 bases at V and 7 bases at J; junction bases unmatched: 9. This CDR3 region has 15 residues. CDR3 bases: TGTGCCAGTGAAAACGGGACTAGCGGGTGGAATGAGCAGTTCTTC. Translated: CASENGTSGWNEQFF. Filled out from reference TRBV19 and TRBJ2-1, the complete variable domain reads DGGITQSPKYLFRKEGQNVTLSCEQNLNHDAMYWYRQDPGQGLRLIYYSQIVNDFQKGDIAEGYSVSREKKESFPLTVTSAQKNPTAFYLCASENGTSGWNEQFFGPGTRLTVL.

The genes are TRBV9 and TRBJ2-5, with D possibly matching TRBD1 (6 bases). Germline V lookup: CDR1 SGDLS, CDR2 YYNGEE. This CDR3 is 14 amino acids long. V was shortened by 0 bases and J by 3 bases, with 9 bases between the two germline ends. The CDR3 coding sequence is TGTGCCAGCAGCGTAGTGTCAGGGGAAGAGACCCAGTACTTC. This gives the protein CASSVVSGEETQYF.

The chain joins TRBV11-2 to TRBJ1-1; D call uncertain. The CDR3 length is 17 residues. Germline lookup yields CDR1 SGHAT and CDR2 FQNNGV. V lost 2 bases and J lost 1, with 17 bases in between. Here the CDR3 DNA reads TGTGCCAGCAGCTTATTGGCTTCTTACCCGGGGAACACTGAAGCTTTCTTT. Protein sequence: CASSLLASYPGNTEAFF. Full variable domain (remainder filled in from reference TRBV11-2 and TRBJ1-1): EAGVAQSPRYKIIEKRQSVAFWCNPISGHATLYWYQQILGQGPKLLIQFQNNGVVDDSQLPKDRFSAERLKGVDSTLKIQPAKLEDSAVYLCASSLLASYPGNTEAFFGQGTRLTVV.

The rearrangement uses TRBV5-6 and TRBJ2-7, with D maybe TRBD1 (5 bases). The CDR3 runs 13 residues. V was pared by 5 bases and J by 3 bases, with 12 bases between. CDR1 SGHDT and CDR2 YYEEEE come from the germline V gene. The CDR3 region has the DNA TGTGCCAGCAGTCACCCAAGGGGCTACGAGCAGTACGTC. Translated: CASSHPRGYEQYV.

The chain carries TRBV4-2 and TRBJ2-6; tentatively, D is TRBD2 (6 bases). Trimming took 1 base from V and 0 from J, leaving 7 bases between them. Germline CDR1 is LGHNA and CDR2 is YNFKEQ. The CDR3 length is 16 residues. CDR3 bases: TGTGCCAGCAGCCAAGGGGGGGTCTCTGGGGCCAACGTCCTGACTTTC. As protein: CASSQGGVSGANVLTF.

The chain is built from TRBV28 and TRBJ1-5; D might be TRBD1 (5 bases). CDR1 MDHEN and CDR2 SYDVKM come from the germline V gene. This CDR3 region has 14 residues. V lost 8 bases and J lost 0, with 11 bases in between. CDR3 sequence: CASAGHNSNQPQHF. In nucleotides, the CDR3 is TGTGCCAGCGCCGGACACAATAGCAATCAGCCCCAGCATTTT.

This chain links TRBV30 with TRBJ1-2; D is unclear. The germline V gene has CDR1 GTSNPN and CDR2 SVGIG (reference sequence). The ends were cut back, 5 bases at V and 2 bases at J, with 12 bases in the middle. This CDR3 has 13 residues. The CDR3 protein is CAWDRTGNYGYTF. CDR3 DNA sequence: TGTGCCTGGGATCGGACGGGGAACTATGGCTACACCTTC.

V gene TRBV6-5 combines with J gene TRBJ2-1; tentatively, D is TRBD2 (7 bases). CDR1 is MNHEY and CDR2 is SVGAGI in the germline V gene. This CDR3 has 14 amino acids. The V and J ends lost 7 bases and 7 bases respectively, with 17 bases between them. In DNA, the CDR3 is TGTGCCAGCACTAGTGGGGGGGCCGGGAATGAGCAGTTCTTC. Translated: CASTSGGAGNEQFF.

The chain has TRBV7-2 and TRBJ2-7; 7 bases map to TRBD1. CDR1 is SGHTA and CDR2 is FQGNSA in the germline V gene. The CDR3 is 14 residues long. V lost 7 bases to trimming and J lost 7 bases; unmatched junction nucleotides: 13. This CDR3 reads CASTTGQVQTEQYF. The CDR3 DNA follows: TGTGCCAGCACCACCGGACAGGTCCAAACGGAGCAGTACTTC.

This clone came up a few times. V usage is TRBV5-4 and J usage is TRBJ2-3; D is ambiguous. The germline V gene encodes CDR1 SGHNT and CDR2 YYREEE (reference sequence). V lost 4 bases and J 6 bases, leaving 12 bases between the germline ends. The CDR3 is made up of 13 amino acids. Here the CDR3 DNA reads TGTGCCAGCAGCCCATACTGGTTGGATACGCAGTATTTT. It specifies CASSPYWLDTQYF.

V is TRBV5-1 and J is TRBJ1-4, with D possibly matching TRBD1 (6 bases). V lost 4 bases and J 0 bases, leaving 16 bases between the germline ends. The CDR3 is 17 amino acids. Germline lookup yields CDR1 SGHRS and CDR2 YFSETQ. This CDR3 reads CASSRTDRSSTNEKLFF. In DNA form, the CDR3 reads TGCGCCAGCAGCCGAACCGACAGGAGCTCAACTAATGAAAAACTGTTTTTT.

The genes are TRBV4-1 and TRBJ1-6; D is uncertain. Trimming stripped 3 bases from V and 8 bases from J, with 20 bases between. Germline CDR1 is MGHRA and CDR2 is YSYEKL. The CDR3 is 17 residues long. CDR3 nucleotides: TGCGCCAGCAGCCAGCATGCTATTCCTTTCGGGGATTCACCCCTCCACTTT. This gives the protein CASSQHAIPFGDSPLHF.

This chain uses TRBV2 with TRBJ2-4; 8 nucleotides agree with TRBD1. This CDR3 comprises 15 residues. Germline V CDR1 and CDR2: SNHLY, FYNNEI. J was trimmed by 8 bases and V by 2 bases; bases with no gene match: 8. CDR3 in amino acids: CASSESAGGIDIQYF. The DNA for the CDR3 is TGTGCCAGCAGTGAATCGGCAGGGGGCATAGACATTCAGTACTTC.

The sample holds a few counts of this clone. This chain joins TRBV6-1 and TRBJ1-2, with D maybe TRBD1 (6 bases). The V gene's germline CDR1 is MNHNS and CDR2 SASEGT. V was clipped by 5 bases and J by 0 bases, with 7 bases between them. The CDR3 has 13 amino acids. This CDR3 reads CASSWDTNYGYTF. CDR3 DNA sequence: TGTGCCAGCAGTTGGGACACTAACTATGGCTACACCTTC.